This T cell receptor (beta chain) was captured by sequencing in a study of blood T cell repertoires in COVID-19. Study as a whole: Samples taken during acute and convalescent COVID-19 were collected in the United States, Italy and Spain.

CDR1 and CDR2 (germline): SGDLS, YYNGEE. Unmatched junction bases numbered 12, after V lost 0 bases and J lost 0 bases. The CDR3 spans 19 residues. In the source study's methods: Nucleated cell counts were estimated from reference gene primer amplification. Libraries were prepared by immunoSEQ multiplex PCR; TCRdb keeps only in-frame clonotypes and omits some of them. V and J calls and clone size are given by that table; D and trimming were obtained from the DNA. In the table there are around 70,000 clones, roughly 90% of which are singletons. The receptor's source is a man aged 45-60 years with COVID-19, enrolled during active disease. Specimen: peripheral blood. The chain couples TRBV9 to TRBJ2-4, with 7 bases that match TRBD2. Here the CDR3 reads CASSVGIGEGQGAKNIQYF. CDR3 in DNA: TGTGCCAGCAGCGTAGGAATCGGGGAGGGCCAGGGAGCCAAAAACATTCAGTACTTC.